A selection of T cell receptor beta chains follows, all from one sample in a study of blood T cell repertoires in COVID-19. The repertoire was sequenced with immunoSEQ multiplex PCR; TCRdb's copy has only in-frame clones and lacks some. The sample includes under 70,000 clones, nearly 90% of them seen just once. Specimen: peripheral blood. The receptors were sampled from a man between 60 and 70 years old with active COVID-19. CDR3s include the opening cysteine and the closing phenylalanine or tryptophan.

CDR3aa: CASSKHVAGLINEQFF
v_gene: TRBV6-6
len: 16
j_gene: TRBJ2-1

CDR3aa: CASSGPGSGTEAFF
v_gene: TRBV5-1
len: 14
j_gene: TRBJ1-1

CDR3aa: CASSPTKNIQYF
v_gene: TRBV28
len: 12
j_gene: TRBJ2-4

CDR3aa: CASSFLAGEVGTDTQYF
v_gene: TRBV27
len: 17
j_gene: TRBJ2-3

CDR3aa: CASSPGSFDTIYF
v_gene: TRBV5-1
len: 13
j_gene: TRBJ1-3

CDR3aa: CASSALGLAAYEQYF
v_gene: TRBV6-2/TRBV6-3
len: 15
j_gene: TRBJ2-7

CDR3aa: CATRQRALPLLGKLFF
v_gene: TRBV15
len: 16
j_gene: TRBJ1-4

CDR3aa: CAISGGQGVSYGYTF
v_gene: TRBV10-3
len: 15
j_gene: TRBJ1-2

CDR3aa: CASSVTGAFSGRTDEQFF
v_gene: TRBV9
len: 18
j_gene: TRBJ2-1

CDR3aa: CASSEWGGGQFF
v_gene: TRBV2
len: 12
j_gene: TRBJ2-1

CDR3aa: CASRRDRAGANVLTF
v_gene: TRBV7-3
len: 15
j_gene: TRBJ2-6

CDR3aa: CASRRELGTGALAFF
v_gene: TRBV5-1
len: 15
j_gene: TRBJ1-1

CDR3aa: CASSQGFGVPGELFF
v_gene: TRBV3-1/TRBV3-2
len: 15
j_gene: TRBJ2-2

CDR3aa: CASSQGAGLRNIQYF
v_gene: TRBV18
len: 15
j_gene: TRBJ2-4

CDR3aa: CASSYSGTGREKLFF
v_gene: TRBV25-1
len: 15
j_gene: TRBJ1-4

CDR3aa: CASRVGTSGSYSYEQYF
v_gene: TRBV28
len: 17
j_gene: TRBJ2-7

CDR3aa: CASSLTGYGTGELFF
v_gene: TRBV28
len: 15
j_gene: TRBJ2-2

CDR3aa: CASRVPQGGNTEAFF
v_gene: TRBV6-5
len: 15
j_gene: TRBJ1-1

CDR3aa: CASSRLEAGELFF
v_gene: TRBV7-2
len: 13
j_gene: TRBJ2-2

CDR3aa: CASSLLAPGAFF
v_gene: TRBV28
len: 12
j_gene: TRBJ1-1

CDR3aa: CASSLTSGDYEQYF
v_gene: TRBV3-1/TRBV3-2
len: 14
j_gene: TRBJ2-7

CDR3aa: CASSSLGGMDTQYF
v_gene: TRBV6-5
len: 14
j_gene: TRBJ2-3

CDR3aa: CATSDEEPGQIVETQYF
v_gene: TRBV24-1
len: 17
j_gene: TRBJ2-5

CDR3aa: CASSTTGAASYEQYF
v_gene: TRBV19
len: 15
j_gene: TRBJ2-7

CDR3aa: CASSLGQAGNQPQHF
v_gene: TRBV4-1
len: 15
j_gene: TRBJ1-5

CDR3aa: CAISETLAGGDEQYF
v_gene: TRBV10-3
len: 15
j_gene: TRBJ2-7

CDR3aa: CASSLAGQGQETQYF
v_gene: TRBV5-1
len: 15
j_gene: TRBJ2-5

CDR3aa: CASISVTNTGELFF
v_gene: TRBV14
len: 14
j_gene: TRBJ2-2

CDR3aa: CASSLTHSPGQPYEQYF
v_gene: TRBV11-2
len: 17
j_gene: TRBJ2-7

CDR3aa: CASSPGQVVGELFF
v_gene: TRBV7-9
len: 14
j_gene: TRBJ2-2

CDR3aa: CASSQDLLGTGFGQPQHF
v_gene: TRBV3-1/TRBV3-2
len: 18
j_gene: TRBJ1-5

CDR3aa: CASSLAGGPDTQYF
v_gene: TRBV6-4
len: 14
j_gene: TRBJ2-3

CDR3aa: CASNLQGQKLFF
v_gene: TRBV2
len: 12
j_gene: TRBJ1-4

CDR3aa: CASSPPWDRGRGKGETQYF
v_gene: TRBV27
len: 19
j_gene: TRBJ2-5

CDR3aa: CASSPRGSSYEQYF
v_gene: TRBV18
len: 14
j_gene: TRBJ2-7

CDR3aa: CAWTVVAGVREQYF
v_gene: TRBV30
len: 14
j_gene: TRBJ2-7

CDR3aa: CASSYLQPPTTSYEQYF
v_gene: TRBV6-2/TRBV6-3
len: 17
j_gene: TRBJ2-7

CDR3aa: CASNIQGAKEKLFF
v_gene: TRBV6-5
len: 14
j_gene: TRBJ1-4

CDR3aa: CAWSLPGKGYTF
v_gene: TRBV30
len: 12
j_gene: TRBJ1-2

CDR3aa: CASSRTGSNSPLHF
v_gene: TRBV25-1
len: 14
j_gene: TRBJ1-6

CDR3aa: CASRPSGGVIWEQFF
v_gene: TRBV27
len: 15
j_gene: TRBJ2-1

CDR3aa: CASSLSRGHGTEAFF
v_gene: TRBV28
len: 15
j_gene: TRBJ1-1

CDR3aa: CASSYSRGTEAFF
v_gene: TRBV6-2/TRBV6-3
len: 13
j_gene: TRBJ1-1